This TCR beta chain was observed in a study of Ad26.COV2.S vaccination and SARS-CoV-2 variants. The treatment is: 15 to 20 received Ad26.COV2.S at low or high dose, single or two shots; about 5 received placebo; per-sample allocation not given. Repertoires come from day 63 after the first vaccine or placebo injection. CDR3 length equals 15 residues. V lost 1 base and J lost 4, with 13 bases in between. Germline CDR1 and CDR2: SGHTA and FQGNSA. Assay: immunoSEQ multiplex PCR; the TCRdb copy retains only in-frame clones and omits some. The table records 410,000 or so clones, 92% of them present only once.

This TCR came from a person between 18 and 60 years old who received the Ad26.COV2.S COVID-19 vaccine or a placebo. This specimen was peripheral blood, taken in a trial of Ad26.COV2.S vaccine versus placebo. V is TRBV7-2 and J is TRBJ1-1; the D is unclear. CDR3 sequence: CASSLDYGLGTEAFF. In nucleotides, the CDR3 is TGTGCCAGCAGCTTAGATTACGGTTTGGGCACTGAAGCTTTCTTT. Combining the CDR3 with reference TRBV7-2 and TRBJ1-1 gives the whole variable domain GAGVSQSPSNKVTEKGKDVELRCDPISGHTALYWYRQSLGQGLEFLIYFQGNSAPDKSGLPSDRFSAERTGGSVSTLTIQRTQQEDSAVYLCASSLDYGLGTEAFFGQGTRLTVV.